There are many counts of the clone carrying this T cell receptor beta chain. What it recognizes is unknown. The CDR3 spans 11 residues. Germline lookup yields CDR1 SEHNR and CDR2 FQNEAQ (reference sequence). V was clipped by 2 bases and J by 9 bases, with 8 bases between them. The entry originates in a study of molecular identifiers for immune sequencing clone quantification. Findings of the study overall: Clones above 20 RNA copies contained over 97% of effector molecules but under 1% of naive ones.

Sorting was used to obtain naive CD8 T cells (CD8+CD4-CCR7+CD45RA+). TCRdb used MiXCR to reprocess the PCR reads, holding one entry per CDR3 protein. The sample holds around 89,000 distinct CDR3 sequences, 19% seen once. The sample consisted of naive CD8+ T cells from blood, with Jurkat cell RNA spiked in. The sample's subset: FACS-sorted CD8+CD4-CCR7+CD45RA+ naive T cells. The gene calls are TRBV7-9 and TRBJ2-7; unclear D gene. The TCR originated in a human donor in good health. Some libraries in this study had Jurkat cell RNA spiked in. As DNA, the CDR3 is TGTGCCAGCAGCTTAACGCTGGGGCAGTACTTC. It is translated as CASSLTLGQYF.